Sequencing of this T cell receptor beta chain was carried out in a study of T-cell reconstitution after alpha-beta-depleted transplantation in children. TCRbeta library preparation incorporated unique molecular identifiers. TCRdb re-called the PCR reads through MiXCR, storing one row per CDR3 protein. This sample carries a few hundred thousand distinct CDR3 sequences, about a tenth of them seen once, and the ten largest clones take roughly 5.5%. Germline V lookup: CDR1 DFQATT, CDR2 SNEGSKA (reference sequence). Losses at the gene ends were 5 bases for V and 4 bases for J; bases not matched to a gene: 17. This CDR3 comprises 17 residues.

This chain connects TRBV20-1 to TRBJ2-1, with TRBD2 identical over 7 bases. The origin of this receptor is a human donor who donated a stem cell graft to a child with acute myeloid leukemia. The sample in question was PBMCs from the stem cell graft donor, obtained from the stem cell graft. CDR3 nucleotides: TGCAGTGCTGGGCCGGGACTCCCATTGGGAGGGTACAATGAGCAGTTCTTC. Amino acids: CSAGPGLPLGGYNEQFF.